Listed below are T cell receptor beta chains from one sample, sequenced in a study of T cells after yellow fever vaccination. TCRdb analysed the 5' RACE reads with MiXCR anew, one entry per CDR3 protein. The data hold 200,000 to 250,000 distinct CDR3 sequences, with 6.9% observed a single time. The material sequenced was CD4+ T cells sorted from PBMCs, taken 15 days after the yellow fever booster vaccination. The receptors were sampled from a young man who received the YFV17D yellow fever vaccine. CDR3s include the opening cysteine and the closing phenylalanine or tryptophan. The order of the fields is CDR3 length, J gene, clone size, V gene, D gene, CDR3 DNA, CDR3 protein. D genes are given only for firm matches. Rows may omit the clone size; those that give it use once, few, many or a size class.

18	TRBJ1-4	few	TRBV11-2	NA	TGTGCCAGCAGCTTATGGGCTGCAGGGGTTGCAACTAATGAAAAACTGTTTTTT	CASSLWAAGVATNEKLFF
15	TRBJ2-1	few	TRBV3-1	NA	TGTGCCAGCAGCCAAGGGAGGGGGTCCTACAATGAGCAGTTCTTC	CASSQGRGSYNEQFF
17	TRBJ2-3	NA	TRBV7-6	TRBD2	TGTGCCAGCAGCTGGCCGGGAGTAGCGGGAGACACAGATACGCAGTATTTT	CASSWPGVAGDTDTQYF
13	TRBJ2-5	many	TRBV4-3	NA	TGTGCCAGCAGCCAAGCCCGCGGAGAGACCCAGTACTTC	CASSQARGETQYF
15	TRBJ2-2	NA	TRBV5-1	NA	TGCGCCAGCAGCTTACCCAGGGCGAACACCGGGGAGCTGTTTTTT	CASSLPRANTGELFF
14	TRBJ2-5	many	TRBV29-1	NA	TGCAGCGTTGACGGGACGGCCCATCAAGAGACCCAGTACTTC	CSVDGTAHQETQYF
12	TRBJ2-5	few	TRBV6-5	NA	TGTGCCAGCAGGGGGACGGCGGAGACCCAGTACTTC	CASRGTAETQYF
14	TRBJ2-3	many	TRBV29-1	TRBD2	TGCAGCGTGAGGACTAGCGGTGGGGTAGATACGCAGTATTTT	CSVRTSGGVDTQYF
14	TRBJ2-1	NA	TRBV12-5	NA	TGTGCTAGTGGTTTGACAGTGTCCTACAATGAGCAGTTCTTC	CASGLTVSYNEQFF
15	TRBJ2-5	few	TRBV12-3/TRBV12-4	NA	TGTGCCAGCAGTTCCGGCCAGGGTGGTCAAGAGACCCAGTACTTC	CASSSGQGGQETQYF
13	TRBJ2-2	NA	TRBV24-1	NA	TGTGCCACCAGGAGGACGGACACCGGGGAGCTGTTTTTT	CATRRTDTGELFF
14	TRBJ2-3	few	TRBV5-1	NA	TGCGCCAGCGGTAGTGGGATGGATATAGATACGCAGTATTTT	CASGSGMDIDTQYF
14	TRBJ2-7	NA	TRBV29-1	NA	TGCAGCCCGCGTTCCCCACCCCCGGGCTACGAGCAGTACTTC	CSPRSPPPGYEQYF
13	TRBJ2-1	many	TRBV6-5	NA	TGTGCCAGCAGTTCGAGGGATTACAATGAGCAGTTCTTC	CASSSRDYNEQFF
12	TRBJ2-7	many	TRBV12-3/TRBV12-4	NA	TGTGCCAGCAGCATGGGACCTGCCAGCGCGTACTTC	CASSMGPASAYF
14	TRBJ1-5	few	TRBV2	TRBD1	TGTGCCAGCAGTGAACAGGGGGGGAATCAGCCCCAGCATTTT	CASSEQGGNQPQHF
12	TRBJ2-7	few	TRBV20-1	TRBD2	TGCAGTGCTAATCCGCGGGGGGGAGAGCAGTACTTC	CSANPRGGEQYF
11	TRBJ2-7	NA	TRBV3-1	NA	TGTGCCAGCAGCTCCACTATGGAGCAGTACTTC	CASSSTMEQYF
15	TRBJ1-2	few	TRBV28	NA	TGTGCCACTTCCCAACCCGGAGCGCAGGGCTATGGCTACACCTTC	CATSQPGAQGYGYTF
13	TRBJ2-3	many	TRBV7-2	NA	TGTGCCAGCAGCGCAAGCGGTCCGGATACGCAGTATTTT	CASSASGPDTQYF
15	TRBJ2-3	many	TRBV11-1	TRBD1	TGTGCCAGCAGCCCCGGGACAGCTTCCACAGATACGCAGTATTTT	CASSPGTASTDTQYF
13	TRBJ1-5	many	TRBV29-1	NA	TGCAGCGTTGTATCGCAGATTGATCAGCCCCAGCATTTT	CSVVSQIDQPQHF
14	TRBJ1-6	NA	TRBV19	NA	TGTGCCAGTAGTATAGTTCGGGACAATTCACCCCTCCACTTT	CASSIVRDNSPLHF
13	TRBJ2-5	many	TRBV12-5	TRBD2	TGTGCTAGTGGTTCTGGACTAGAGAAGACCCAGTACTTC	CASGSGLEKTQYF
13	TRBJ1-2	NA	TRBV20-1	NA	TGCAGTGCTAGGAGCCCAGGAGACTATGGCTACACCTTC	CSARSPGDYGYTF
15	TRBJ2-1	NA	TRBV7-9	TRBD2	TGTGCCAGCAGCCCCAAGCGGGAGAGGGGCAATGAGCAGTTCTTC	CASSPKRERGNEQFF
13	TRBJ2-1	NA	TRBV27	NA	TGTGCCAGTCGGATGTCCTCCTACAATGAGCAGTTCTTC	CASRMSSYNEQFF
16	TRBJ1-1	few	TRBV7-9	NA	TGTGCCAGCAGCCTCGGGCGATCCACAAAGAGAGGTGAAGCTTTCTTT	CASSLGRSTKRGEAFF